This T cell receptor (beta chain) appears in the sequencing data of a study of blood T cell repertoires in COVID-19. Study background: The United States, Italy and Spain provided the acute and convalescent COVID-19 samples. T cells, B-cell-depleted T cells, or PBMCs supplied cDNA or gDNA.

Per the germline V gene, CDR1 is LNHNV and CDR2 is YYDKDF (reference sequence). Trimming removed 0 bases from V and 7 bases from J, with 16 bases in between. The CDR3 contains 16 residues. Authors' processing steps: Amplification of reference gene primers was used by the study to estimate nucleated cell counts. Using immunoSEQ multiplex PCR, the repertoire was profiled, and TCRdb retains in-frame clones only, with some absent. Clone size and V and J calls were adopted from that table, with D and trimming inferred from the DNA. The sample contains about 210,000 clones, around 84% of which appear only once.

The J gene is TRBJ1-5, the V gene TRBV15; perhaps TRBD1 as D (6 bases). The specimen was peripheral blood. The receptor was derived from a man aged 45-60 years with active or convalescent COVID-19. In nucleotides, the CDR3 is TGTGCCACCAGCAGAGATATTGGGGGCGGGAGCCAGCCCCAGCATTTT. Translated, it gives CATSRDIGGGSQPQHF.